One sample yielded the 14 T cell receptor beta chains listed below, sequenced in a study of monozygotic twins with inflammatory bowel disease. TCRdb reprocessed the 5' RACE reads and stores each CDR3 protein as one record, lacking DNA. The sample data list over 350,000 distinct CDR3 sequences. Material: blood. These receptor sequences come from a human donor with ulcerative colitis or Crohn's disease, or a healthy co-twin of an affected twin (not recorded which).

This CDR3 reads CASRLRDRRDNEQFF. The chain is built from TRBV12-3 or TRBV12-4 and TRBJ2-1; TCRdb indicates TRBD1, and absent DNA this call remains unverified. The CDR3 has 15 residues.

The V and J genes are TRBV7-2 and TRBJ2-7; there is no DNA to check the TCRdb D call of TRBD2. This CDR3 is 14 amino acids long. Germline values: CDR1 SGHTA, CDR2 FQGNSA. The chain's CDR3 is CASSVSAGAYEQYF.

V and J are TRBV5-1 and TRBJ2-7; the TCRdb D gene call, TRBD1, has no DNA to confirm it. CDR3 length equals 13 residues. In germline, CDR1 is SGHRS, CDR2 YFSETQ. This CDR3 reads CASSPDRVYEQYF.

This chain uses TRBV12-3 or TRBV12-4 with TRBJ1-1; no DNA is available, so the TRBD1 call from TCRdb remains unchecked. The CDR3 is 15 amino acids. The CDR3 region is CASSLTPPDRVEAFF.

This sequence joins TRBV6-2 or TRBV6-3 and TRBJ2-7. Per the germline V gene, CDR1 is MNHEY and CDR2 is SVGEGT. The CDR3 is made up of 15 amino acids. The CDR3: CASSYSTRRTYEQYF.

The V gene is TRBV7-9, the J gene TRBJ2-7. The V gene's germline CDR1 is SEHNR and CDR2 FQNEAQ (reference sequence). This CDR3 comprises 14 residues. The CDR3 loop is CASTQTVGTYEQYF. The full variable domain, completed using reference TRBV7-9 and TRBJ2-7, is DTGVSQNPRHKITKRGQNVTFRCDPISEHNRLYWYRQTLGQGPEFLTYFQNEAQLEKSRLLSDRFSAERPKGSFSTLEIQRTEQGDSAMYLCASTQTVGTYEQYFGPGTRLTVT.

The chain uses TRBV6-2 or TRBV6-3 and TRBJ2-7. The CDR3 contains 14 residues. Germline-derived CDR1 and CDR2 are MNHEY and SVGEGT. CDR3 amino acids: CASSYSNSVYEQYF.

The V and J genes are TRBV4-2 and TRBJ2-3; with no DNA, the TCRdb D assignment of TRBD1 cannot be verified. The CDR3 extends over 14 amino acids. Germline-derived CDR1 and CDR2 are LGHNA and YNFKEQ. CDR3 in amino acids: CASSTRDSTDTQYF.

The CDR3 protein is CASSYSQGGSPLHF. The chain joins TRBV6-5 to TRBJ1-6; TCRdb's assignment of TRBD1 cannot be checked, as there is no DNA. The CDR3 is 14 amino acids. Germline values: CDR1 MNHEY, CDR2 SVGAGI.

This sequence joins TRBV5-4 and TRBJ1-3. This CDR3 region has 16 residues. Germline values: CDR1 SGHNT, CDR2 YYREEE (reference sequence). The CDR3 region is CASSPGPPVTGNTIYF.

The chain employs TRBV27 and TRBJ2-7; the TCRdb call, TRBD1, lacks DNA for checking. Germline CDR1 is MNHEY and CDR2 is SMNVEV (reference sequence). The CDR3 runs to 14 residues. CDR3 loop: CASSSTGYSYEQYF.

The V call is TRBV5-1, the J call TRBJ2-2; the D gene TCRdb calls, TRBD2, cannot be checked with no DNA. CDR1 and CDR2 (germline): SGHRS, YFSETQ. The CDR3 is 14 amino acids. CDR3 protein: CASSLREDPGELFF.

V and J are TRBV19 and TRBJ2-4; the TRBD1 assignment by TCRdb is unverifiable without DNA. The CDR3 has 15 residues. Germline-derived CDR1 and CDR2 are LNHDA and SQIVND (reference sequence). The CDR3 here is CASTQAEGQGRFQYF. The whole variable domain, remainder taken from reference TRBV19 and TRBJ2-4, is DGGITQSPKYLFRKEGQNVTLSCEQNLNHDAMYWYRQDPGQGLRLIYYSQIVNDFQKGDIAEGYSVSREKKESFPLTVTSAQKNPTAFYLCASTQAEGQGRFQYFGAGTRLSVL.

V usage is TRBV5-6 and J usage is TRBJ2-2; the TCRdb call, TRBD1, lacks DNA for checking. Germline loops: CDR1 SGHDT, CDR2 YYEEEE. The CDR3 length is 17 residues. The CDR3 reads CASSFRPQDRALGELFF.